This entry is about one T cell receptor (beta chain). What it recognizes is unknown. The assay was immunoSEQ multiplex PCR, and TCRdb's table has in-frame clones only and misses some. This sample has under 85,000 clones, with around 73% found just once. The TCR-sequenced patients were a few responders to pembrolizumab. This sample was included in a study of PD-1 blockade in mismatch repair-deficient tumors. The CDR3 consists of 13 residues. The germline V gene encodes CDR1 SGHTA and CDR2 FQGTGA. V was trimmed by 3 bases and J by 5 bases, leaving 7 bases between them. Study findings and constraints: After pembrolizumab, tumor-resident clones rose rapidly, then generally contracted before radiologic responses.

The sample in question was peripheral blood, obtained 2 weeks after starting pembrolizumab. The chain links TRBV7-3 to TRBJ2-2; D call uncertain. This clonotype was obtained from an adult with mismatch repair-deficient cancer. The DNA of the CDR3 is TGTGCCAGCAGCTTTGCCGGAACCGGGGAGCTGTTTTTT. Translation gives CASSFAGTGELFF.